Below are 17 T cell receptor beta chains sequenced from a single sample in a study of OX40 agonist ivuxolimab in advanced cancers. Sequencing used immunoSEQ multiplex PCR; TCRdb keeps in-frame clones, though not all of them. The sample consists of roughly 48,000 clones, about 85% of them appearing once. The specimen comprised CD4+ or CD8+ T cells sorted from blood, sampled in a trial of the OX40 agonist ivuxolimab. The source is an adult with an advanced solid tumor such as melanoma, head and neck, liver or kidney cancer.

This clone was counted once. The gene calls are TRBV5-1 and TRBJ2-3, with D tentatively TRBD1 or TRBD2 (5 bases each). This CDR3 spans 14 amino acids. Trimming removed 4 bases at V and 1 base at J, with 10 bases between. Germline values: CDR1 SGHRS, CDR2 YFSETQ. CDR3 in DNA: TGCGCCAGCAGCGGGGACGGCGGCACAGATACGCAGTATTTT. It encodes CASSGDGGTDTQYF.

The chain employs TRBV4-1 and TRBJ2-7; the match to TRBD2 covers 9 bases. With V trimmed by 1 base and J by 4 bases, 11 bases remained unmatched. CDR3 length: 17 amino acids. Looked up from germline, CDR1 is MGHRA and CDR2 is YSYEKL. This CDR3 reads CASSQARRRLAAYEQYF. The CDR3 DNA reads as TGCGCCAGCAGCCAAGCTCGTCGGAGACTAGCGGCTTACGAGCAGTACTTC.

This clone was picked up one time. The genes are TRBV5-1 and TRBJ2-3, with D unclear. The V end was cut by 4 bases, the J end by 6 bases, with 15 bases between. The CDR3 consists of 14 residues. CDR1 is SGHRS and CDR2 is YFSETQ in the germline V gene. The CDR3 sequence is CASSLLVPGDTQYF. As DNA, the CDR3 is TGCGCCAGCAGCCTCCTTGTCCCCGGGGATACGCAGTATTTT. The complete variable domain, with remaining parts taken from reference TRBV5-1 and TRBJ2-3, reads KAGVTQTPRYLIKTRGQQVTLSCSPISGHRSVSWYQQTPGQGLQFLFEYFSETQRNKGNFPGRFSGRQFSNSRSEMNVSTLELGDSALYLCASSLLVPGDTQYFGPGTRLTVL.

The chain uses TRBV28 and TRBJ1-4, with unresolved D. This CDR3 is 13 amino acids long. Trimming left V 4 bases short and J 4 bases short, with 7 bases between. Germline V lookup: CDR1 MDHEN, CDR2 SYDVKM. CDR3 amino acids: CASSSGFNEKLFF. CDR3 coding DNA: TGTGCCAGCAGTTCAGGATTTAATGAAAAACTGTTTTTT. The full variable domain, completed using reference TRBV28 and TRBJ1-4, is DVKVTQSSRYLVKRTGEKVFLECVQDMDHENMFWYRQDPGLGLRLIYFSYDVKMKEKGDIPEGYSVSREKKERFSLILESASTNQTSMYLCASSSGFNEKLFFGSGTQLSVL.

This CDR3 reads CASSESETDTQYF. CDR3 in DNA: TGTGCCAGCAGTGAGTCCGAAACAGATACGCAGTATTTT. The chain has TRBV2 and TRBJ2-3, with D hard to call. The CDR3 runs to 13 residues. Germline V gene lookup returns CDR1 SNHLY and CDR2 FYNNEI. Between the trimmed V and J ends, which lost 3 bases and 3 bases, there was a span of 7 bases.

The rearrangement joins TRBV21-1 to TRBJ2-7; the D call TRBD2 from the table was never checked on the DNA. TRBV21-1 represents a pseudogene. The CDR3 length is 15 residues. The CDR3 coding sequence is TGTGCCAGCAGCATAAAGGCGGGACCGGATGACGAGCAGTACTTC. This translates into CASSIKAGPDDEQYF.

A single count supports this clone. The chain carries TRBV5-4 and TRBJ2-3, with 7 bases that match TRBD1. This CDR3 is built from 15 residues. Germline lookup yields CDR1 SGHNT and CDR2 YYREEE (reference sequence). With V trimmed by 2 bases and J by 3 bases, 6 bases remained unmatched. The CDR3 spells CASSFGTARTDTQYF. The CDR3, as DNA: TGTGCCAGCAGCTTCGGGACAGCCCGGACAGATACGCAGTATTTT.

The chain combines TRBV9 with TRBJ2-1; 11 bases are a match to TRBD2. From germline, CDR1 is SGDLS and CDR2 YYNGEE. V lost 3 bases to trimming and J lost 6 bases; unmatched junction nucleotides: 8. The CDR3 has 16 residues. The CDR3 region is CASSARSGLAANEQFF. CDR3 DNA: TGTGCCAGCAGCGCACGATCGGGACTAGCGGCCAATGAGCAGTTCTTC.

This sequence joins TRBV10-3 and TRBJ2-7; D may correspond to TRBD1 or TRBD2 (5 bases each). Germline V CDR1 and CDR2: ENHRY, SYGVKD. Trimming took 8 bases from V and 7 from J, leaving 18 bases between them. There are 13 residues in the CDR3. The CDR3 here is CAISERGEKEQYF. The CDR3 coding sequence is TGTGCCATCTCCGAGAGGGGTGAAAAAGAGCAGTACTTC.

V gene TRBV6-6 combines with J gene TRBJ1-1; D not resolved. The CDR3 runs 15 residues. The ends were cut back, 6 bases at V and 4 bases at J, with 18 bases in the middle. Germline V gene sequence: CDR1 MNHNY, CDR2 SVGAGI (reference sequence). CDR3 bases: TGTGCCAGCAGCTCCCCTTTACATGTTTTCACTGAAGCTTTCTTT. Protein: CASSSPLHVFTEAFF.

The J gene is TRBJ2-3, the V gene TRBV7-6, with D tentatively TRBD1 (5 bases). The V end was cut by 3 bases, the J end by 8 bases, with 12 bases between. The germline gives CDR1 SGHVS, CDR2 FNYEAQ. The CDR3 sequence is 13 residues long. Here the CDR3 DNA reads TGTGCCAGCAGCTTGGGCCGGCAGGGTACGCAGTATTTT. Residues: CASSLGRQGTQYF. Based on the CDR3 plus reference TRBV7-6 and TRBJ2-3, the full variable domain is GAGVSQSPRYKVTKRGQDVALRCDPISGHVSLYWYRQALGQGPEFLTYFNYEAQQDKSGLPNDRFSAERPEGSISTLTIQRTEQRDSAMYRCASSLGRQGTQYFGPGTRLTVL.

The chain uses TRBV9 and TRBJ2-7; D is possibly TRBD2 (5 bases). The CDR3 loop spans 14 amino acids. Germline V gene sequence: CDR1 SGDLS, CDR2 YYNGEE. Trimming took 0 bases from V and 4 from J, leaving 11 bases between them. The CDR3 bases are TGTGCCAGCAGCGTAGCTCCGCGGGCGTACGAGCAGTACTTC. Its protein product is CASSVAPRAYEQYF.

V and J are TRBV25-1 and TRBJ2-1; TRBD1 is a possible D gene (5 bases). This CDR3 has 16 residues. The V end was cut by 1 base, the J end by 0 bases, with 10 bases between. Germline V gives CDR1 MGHDK, CDR2 SYGVNS. CDR3 in amino acids: CASSESGMSSYNEQFF. CDR3 DNA: TGTGCCAGCAGTGAATCAGGGATGAGCTCCTACAATGAGCAGTTCTTC. Variable domain in full (rest from reference TRBV25-1 and TRBJ2-1): EADIYQTPRYLVIGTGKKITLECSQTMGHDKMYWYQQDPGMELHLIHYSYGVNSTEKGDLSSESTVSRIRTEHFPLTLESARPSHTSQYLCASSESGMSSYNEQFFGPGTRLTVL.

This clone was seen a single time. CDR3 nucleotides: TGTGCCAGCAGCGCCGGACAGGGCTATGGCTACACCTTC. Translation gives CASSAGQGYGYTF. This chain uses TRBV7-2 with TRBJ1-2, with 8 bases identical to TRBD1. V dropped 5 bases and J dropped 4; count of bases not matched to a gene: 3. CDR3 length equals 13 residues. CDR1 and CDR2 from the germline V gene are SGHTA and FQGNSA.

The chain links TRBV11-2 to TRBJ2-7; D not certain. Looked up from germline, CDR1 is SGHAT and CDR2 is FQNNGV. This CDR3 contains 14 residues. V was pared by 7 bases and J by 0 bases, with 13 bases between. DNA of the CDR3: TGTGCCAGCAACCGCTGGGCGAGCTCCTACGAGCAGTACTTC. Translation: CASNRWASSYEQYF. Full variable domain (remainder filled in from reference TRBV11-2 and TRBJ2-7): EAGVAQSPRYKIIEKRQSVAFWCNPISGHATLYWYQQILGQGPKLLIQFQNNGVVDDSQLPKDRFSAERLKGVDSTLKIQPAKLEDSAVYLCASNRWASSYEQYFGPGTRLTVT.

The gene calls are TRBV30 and TRBJ1-5; D is possibly TRBD1 (5 bases). The germline V and J ends were trimmed by 3 bases and 5 bases, with 11 bases remaining between them. CDR1 is GTSNPN and CDR2 is SVGIG in the germline V gene (reference sequence). CDR3 size: 13 residues. CDR3 loop: CAWSPGPDQPQHF. The CDR3 DNA follows: TGTGCCTGGAGCCCGGGACCCGATCAGCCCCAGCATTTT. Supplemented by reference TRBV30 and TRBJ1-5, the full variable domain reads SQTIHQWPATLVQPVGSPLSLECTVEGTSNPNLYWYRQAAGRGLQLLFYSVGIGQISSEVPQNLSASRPQDRQFILSSKKLLLSDSGFYLCAWSPGPDQPQHFGDGTRLSIL.

The chain uses TRBV6-1 and TRBJ2-7, with no clear D. Germline V gene data show CDR1 as MNHNS and CDR2 as SASEGT. Trimming left V 2 bases short and J 5 bases short, with 7 bases between. CDR3 size: 12 residues. The CDR3 protein is CASSESGHEQYF. DNA of the CDR3: TGTGCCAGCAGTGAAAGTGGTCACGAGCAGTACTTC.